The clone carrying this T cell receptor beta chain was seen only a few times. Its matching antigen is unknown. Time point defined: pre-sensitization, week 0. Treatment noted: therapeutic diphenylcyclopropenone sensitization with weekly scalp DPC. This record comes from a study of human T cells and chemical hapten exposure. The wider study: Women made up most patients, who had alopecia areata, totalis or universalis.

CDR1 and CDR2 (germline): SGHTA, FQGTGA. This CDR3 contains 15 residues. The V segment lost 5 bases and the J segment 2 bases; nucleotides outside the gene matches: 3. Each CDR3 protein gets one entry after TCRdb re-called the RACE reads with MiXCR. The table lists 35,000 to 50,000 distinct CDR3 sequences, roughly 10% of them singletons. Findings of the study overall: PT1 expanded TCR numbers rose with patch test score.

Material: whole blood, obtained in connection with sensitization to the hapten diphenylcyclopropenone (DPC). This clonotype originated in a man younger than 45 with alopecia areata. Some clones in this sample may be carry-over from other donors' samples. This rearrangement joins TRBV7-3 to TRBJ2-2; 9 bases are a match to TRBD2. The DNA of the CDR3 is TGTGCCAGCAGCATGACTAGCGGAAACACCGGGGAGCTGTTTTTT. As protein: CASSMTSGNTGELFF.